This TCR beta chain emerged from a study of blood T cell repertoires in COVID-19 (dated by TCRdb to between 2020 and 2021). Regarding the research as a whole: Samples covering the acute and convalescent phases of COVID-19 were provided by collaborators in the United States, Italy and Spain. The prospective study material was composed of cDNA or gDNA derived from T cells, B-cell-depleted T cells, or PBMCs. Deeply sampled blood TCRbeta repertoires from subjects exposed to, actively infected with, or recovered from COVID-19 were included in the dataset. The repertoires were released in a freely available public database intended as a resource for research on the immune response to SARS-CoV-2. The samples were drawn from the first 160 participants of the ongoing ImmuneRACE study and from more than 1,000 subjects provided by 6 global collaborators. A de-identified subject ID, COVID-19 status, age in years and sex were almost always included in the sample metadata. Where available, HLA class I and class II types were taken from metadata supplied by the sample provider and were not determined by assay-based typing.

A second Seattle source provided samples from volunteer blood donors who had recovered from COVID-19. The collaborating institutions used their own protocols to collect whole blood in K2EDTA tubes. For TCRbeta analysis, collaborators shipped samples in one of three forms: frozen whole blood, isolated PBMCs, or DNA extracted from either of those sample types. The immunoSEQ Assay, a bias-controlled multiplex PCR, was used to amplify TCRbeta CDR3 regions from genomic DNA. The study's processing was this. Nucleated cell counts per sample were estimated from amplification of reference gene primers within the assay. To quantify the absolute abundance of each unique TCRbeta CDR3 rearrangement, sequence reads were collapsed and filtered. For each sample, productive Simpson clonality was calculated by taking the square root of Simpson's diversity index across productive rearrangements. In TCRdb, the immuneACCESS table is reduced to in-frame sequences with V and J assigned. These tables do not hold every clone; where another copy was compared, an unresolved V gene accounts for under half, and the others remain unexplained. That table furnishes V, J and clone size, whereas the DNA furnished D and trimming. In this sample the table shows some 130,000 clones, 60% to 80% of which occur a single time. Approximately 10% of the sample rests with the top ten.

Trimming leaves V shorter by 6 bases and J shorter by 0 bases, with the junction holding 12 bases beyond the gene matches. Reading the germline V gene gives CDR1 SGHDT and CDR2 YYEEEE. The CDR3 goes from the cysteine to the phenylalanine over 18 residues. Only the CDR3 portion is preserved as DNA: 54 bases, with reading frame beginning at the first base. Results the study describes overall, beyond this receptor: Clinical and demographic metadata were provided uncurated, with the amount varying by source and participant.

This clone appeared once. Its recognized antigen is unknown. No qualities accompany the bases; no much larger clone lies one base away. Sequencing input: peripheral blood. The V gene is TRBV5-6 and the J gene is TRBJ2-3, with 11 middle bases fitting TRBD2. The TCR comes from a man aged 55 to 70 who had recovered from COVID-19. The nucleotide sequence is given as TGTGCCAGCACCCTAACTCGACTAGCGGGACAAAGCACAGATACGCAGTATTTT. This yields the protein CASTLTRLAGQSTDTQYF. Supplemented by the reference TRBV5-6 and TRBJ2-3 proteins around the CDR3, the complete variable domain is DAGVTQSPTHLIKTRGQQVTLRCSPKSGHDTVSWYQQALGQGPQFIFQYYEEEERQRGNFPDRFSGHQFPNYSSELNVNALLLGDSALYLCASTLTRLAGQSTDTQYFGPGTRLTVL.